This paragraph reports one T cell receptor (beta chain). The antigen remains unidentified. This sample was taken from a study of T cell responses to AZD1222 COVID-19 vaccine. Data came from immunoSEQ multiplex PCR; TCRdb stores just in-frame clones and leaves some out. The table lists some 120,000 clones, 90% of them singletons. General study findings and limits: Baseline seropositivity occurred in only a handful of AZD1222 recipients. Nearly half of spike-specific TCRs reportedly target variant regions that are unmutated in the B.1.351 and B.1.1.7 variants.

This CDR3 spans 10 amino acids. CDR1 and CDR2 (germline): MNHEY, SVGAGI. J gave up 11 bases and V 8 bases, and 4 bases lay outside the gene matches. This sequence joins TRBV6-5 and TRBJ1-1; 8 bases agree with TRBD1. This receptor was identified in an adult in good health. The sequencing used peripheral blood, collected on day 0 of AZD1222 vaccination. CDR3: CASYGQGAFF. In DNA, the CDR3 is TGTGCCAGCTACGGACAGGGTGCTTTCTTT.